A selection of T cell receptor beta chains follows, all from one sample in a study of technical replicates of blood from a handful of donors. Clones were read by immunoSEQ multiplex PCR, and TCRdb kept only the in-frame ones, dropping some. The table includes more than 80,000 clones, roughly 96% detected once. Input material: T cells isolated from PBMCs. The receptors originated from a human donor in good health. Both conserved end residues are part of each CDR3. D genes are given only for firm matches.

cdr3_length | j_call | v_call | d_call | cdr3_aa | cdr3_nt
12 | TRBJ1-2 | TRBV10-3 | - | CAISGGQDGYTF | TGTGCCATCAGTGGAGGGCAGGACGGCTACACCTTC
15 | TRBJ2-7 | TRBV13 | TRBD1 | CASSSSGGESYEQYF | TGTGCCAGCAGCTCGTCAGGGGGTGAGAGCTACGAGCAGTACTTC
16 | TRBJ2-5 | TRBV27 | - | CASSLLWRGLGETQYF | TGTGCCAGCAGTTTATTATGGAGGGGACTGGGGGAGACCCAGTACTTC
15 | TRBJ1-4 | TRBV4-1 | - | CASSQVDKVNEKLFF | TGCGCCAGCAGCCAGGTGGACAAGGTGAATGAAAAACTGTTTTTT
16 | TRBJ2-1 | TRBV19 | TRBD1 | CASTRDRVYINNEQFF | TGTGCCAGTACTAGGGACAGGGTCTACATCAACAATGAGCAGTTCTTC
17 | TRBJ1-1 | TRBV6-1 | - | CASSEEAGVLLNTEAFF | TGTGCCAGCAGTGAAGAGGCGGGGGTCCTGCTTAACACTGAAGCTTTCTTT
13 | TRBJ1-2 | TRBV11-3 | - | CASSFRGNHGYTF | TGTGCCAGCAGCTTTCGGGGAAATCACGGCTACACCTTC
16 | TRBJ2-5 | TRBV7-2 | TRBD2 | CASSLGLAGVSETQYF | TGTGCCAGCAGCTTAGGACTAGCGGGAGTGTCTGAGACCCAGTACTTC
18 | TRBJ2-7 | TRBV11-3 | TRBD2 | CASSLERGGSGPSYEQYF | TGTGCCAGCAGCTTAGAAAGGGGAGGTAGCGGGCCTTCCTACGAGCAGTACTTC
13 | TRBJ1-1 | TRBV7-3 | - | CASSLEMNTEAFF | TGTGCCAGCAGCTTGGAGATGAACACTGAAGCTTTCTTT
14 | TRBJ1-1 | TRBV4-2 | - | CASSQDLFISEAFF | TGTGCCAGCAGCCAAGACCTTTTTATTTCCGAAGCTTTCTTT
13 | TRBJ2-3 | TRBV5-1 | TRBD1 | CASSLEGQGTQYF | TGCGCCAGCAGCTTGGAGGGACAGGGAACGCAGTATTTT
15 | TRBJ2-6 | TRBV6-1 | TRBD1 | CASGTGVSGANVLTF | TGTGCCAGCGGGACAGGGGTCTCTGGGGCCAACGTCCTGACTTTC
16 | TRBJ1-2 | TRBV7-2 | TRBD1 | CASSLADRADNYGYTF | TGTGCCAGCAGCTTAGCGGACAGGGCCGATAACTATGGCTACACCTTC
14 | TRBJ1-1 | TRBV5-1 | TRBD1 | CASSLGRGITEAFF | TGCGCCAGCAGCTTGGGCAGGGGGATCACTGAAGCTTTCTTT